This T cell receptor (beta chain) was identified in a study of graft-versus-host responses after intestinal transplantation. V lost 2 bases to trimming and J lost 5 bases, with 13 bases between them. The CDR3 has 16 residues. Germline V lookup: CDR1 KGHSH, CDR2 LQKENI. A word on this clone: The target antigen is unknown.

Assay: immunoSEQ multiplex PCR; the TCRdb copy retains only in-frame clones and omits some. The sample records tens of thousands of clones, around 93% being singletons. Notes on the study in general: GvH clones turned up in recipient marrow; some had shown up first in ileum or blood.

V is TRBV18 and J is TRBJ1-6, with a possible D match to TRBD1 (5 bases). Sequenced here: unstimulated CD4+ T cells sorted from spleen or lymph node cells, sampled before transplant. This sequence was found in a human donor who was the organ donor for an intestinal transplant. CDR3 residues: CASSPTGEGNNSPLHF. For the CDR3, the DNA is TGTGCCAGCTCACCAACGGGGGAGGGGAATAATTCACCCCTCCACTTT.